This section outlines one T cell receptor (beta chain) sequence together with its context. Its cognate antigen is unknown. One junction end does not reproduce the germline sequence, and a read error may be involved. This sample is part of a study of chemoradiotherapy in HPV16-positive cancers. Study-wide results and limits: HPV-specific T cells were functionally defined from only a couple of HPV16-positive patients. Candidate HPV-specific clones and E7-related TCR motifs grew in tumor during treatment.

Germline loops: CDR1 SSHAT, CDR2 FNYEAQ (reference sequence). The CDR3 loop spans 14 amino acids. Repertoires were sampled repeatedly during chemoradiotherapy. Produced via immunoSEQ multiplex PCR; TCRdb's table is partial and in-frame only. The table has fewer than 13,000 clones, around 82% seen once. The source of this sequence is a human donor with HPV-associated anogenital cancer. The J gene is TRBJ2-5, the V gene TRBV7-7, with D tentatively TRBD2 (6 bases). The starting material was blood, obtained from a patient who underwent chemoradiotherapy. The CDR3 loop is CASSLGGAAETQYF. Written as DNA, the CDR3 is TGTGCTAGCAGCCTCGGAGGGGCGGCAGAGACCCAGTACTTC.